The text below deals with one TCR beta chain. This sample was included in a study of shared clonotypes between healthy human individuals. Data came from immunoSEQ multiplex PCR; TCRdb stores just in-frame clones and leaves some out. Counted here are about 680,000 clones, under 95% occurring once; the ten biggest clones make up 24%. CDR3 length: 15 residues. Trimming pared 4 bases from V and 7 bases from J, leaving 20 bases between. Per the germline V gene, CDR1 is SGDLS and CDR2 is YYNGEE. CD45RO-negative, CCR7-selected cells formed the naive CD8 fraction, which excluded terminally differentiated effector memory CD45RA+ cells.

The clonotype comes from a man aged 25 to 45 in good health. V and J are TRBV9 and TRBJ1-1, with D tentatively TRBD1 (6 bases). The specimen sequenced was naive CD8+ T cells sorted from blood. The CDR3 protein is CASSPTGGLWGEAFF. The CDR3 DNA is TGTGCCAGCAGCCCTACGGGGGGGCTGTGGGGTGAAGCTTTCTTT.